This T cell receptor beta chain was captured in a study of graft-versus-host responses after intestinal transplantation. Study-wide background: Multivisceral, liver-intestinal, or isolated intestinal grafts went to recipients. Recipients were all induced with anti-thymocyte globulin, then given tacrolimus and steroids for about 3 years.

The protocol was immunoSEQ multiplex PCR, while the TCRdb copy is restricted to in-frame clones and leaves out a portion. The sample lists about 110,000 clones; around 90% were seen once. Notes on this clone: Its target is unknown.

The starting material was unstimulated CD4+ T cells sorted from spleen or lymph node cells, obtained before transplant. The TCR was taken from a human donor who was the organ donor for an intestinal transplant.

The CDR3 sequence: CASSSPGGGPYEQYF. In DNA, the CDR3 is TGCGCCAGCAGTAGCCCTGGGGGAGGGCCCTACGAGCAGTACTTC. The chain combines TRBV5-1 with TRBJ2-7; 7 nucleotides align to TRBD2. The germline gives CDR1 SGHRS, CDR2 YFSETQ. The V gene end was trimmed by 5 bases and the J gene end by 2 bases; junction bases not matched to a gene: 10. The CDR3 extends over 15 amino acids.